The clone carrying this T cell receptor beta chain was picked up many times. What it binds is unknown. Addition of a universal primer site occurred through template switching, and cDNA carried unique molecular identifiers. TCRdb reanalysed the 5' RACE reads using MiXCR and keeps one entry per CDR3 protein. The table records 690,000 or so distinct CDR3 sequences, less than 10% of them present only once. This specimen comes from a study of identical twins. Findings and limits, study-wide: For out-of-frame alpha sequences shared by twins, low generation probability was in excess. Recombination models fit unrelated individuals' TCR alpha sharing but underestimated twins'.

Germline V gene sequence: CDR1 SGHTA, CDR2 FQGNSA. The length of the CDR3 is 14 residues. The V end was cut by 5 bases, the J end by 0 bases, with 11 bases between. In addition, the sample was reused for a study of yellow fever vaccine responses in identical twins.

The chain links TRBV7-2 to TRBJ2-7; TRBD1 or TRBD2 may be the D gene (6 bases each). The TCR sequence derives from a young woman in good health. The specimen was PBMCs. The CDR3 sequence is CASSKGGSSYEQYF. CDR3 nucleotides: TGTGCCAGCAGCAAAGGGGGGAGCTCCTACGAGCAGTACTTC.